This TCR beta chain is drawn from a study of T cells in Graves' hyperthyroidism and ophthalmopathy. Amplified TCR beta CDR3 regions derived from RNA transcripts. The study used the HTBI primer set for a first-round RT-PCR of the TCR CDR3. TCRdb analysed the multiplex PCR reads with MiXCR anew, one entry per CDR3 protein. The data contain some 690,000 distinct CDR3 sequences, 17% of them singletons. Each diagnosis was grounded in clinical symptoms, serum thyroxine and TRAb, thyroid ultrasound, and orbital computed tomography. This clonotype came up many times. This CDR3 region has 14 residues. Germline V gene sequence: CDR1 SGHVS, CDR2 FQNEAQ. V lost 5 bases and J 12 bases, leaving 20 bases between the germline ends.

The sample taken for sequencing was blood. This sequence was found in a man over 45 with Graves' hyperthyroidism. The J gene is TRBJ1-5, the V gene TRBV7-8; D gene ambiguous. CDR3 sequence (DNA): TGTGCCAGCAGCCCTGCTACCGACGGACTGGGCCAGCATTTT. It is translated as CASSPATDGLGQHF.